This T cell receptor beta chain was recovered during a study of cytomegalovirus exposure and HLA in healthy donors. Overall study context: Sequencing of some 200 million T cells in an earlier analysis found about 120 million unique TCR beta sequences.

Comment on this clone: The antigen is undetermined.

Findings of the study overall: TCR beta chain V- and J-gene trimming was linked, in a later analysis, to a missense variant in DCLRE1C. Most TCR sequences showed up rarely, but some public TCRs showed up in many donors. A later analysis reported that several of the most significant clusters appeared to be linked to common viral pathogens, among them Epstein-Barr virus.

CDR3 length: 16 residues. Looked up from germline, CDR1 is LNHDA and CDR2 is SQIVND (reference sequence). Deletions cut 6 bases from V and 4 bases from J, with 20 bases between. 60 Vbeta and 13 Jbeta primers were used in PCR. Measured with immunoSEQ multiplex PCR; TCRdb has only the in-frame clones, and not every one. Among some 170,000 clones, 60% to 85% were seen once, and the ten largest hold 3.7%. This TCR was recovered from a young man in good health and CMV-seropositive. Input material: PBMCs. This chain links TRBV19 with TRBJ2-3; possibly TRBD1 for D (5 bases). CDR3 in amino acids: CASSINLWVQADTQYF. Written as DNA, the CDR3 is TGTGCCAGTAGCATAAACCTCTGGGTACAGGCAGATACGCAGTATTTT.